This paragraph reports one T cell receptor (beta chain). What it binds is not known. The sample originates from a study of cytomegalovirus exposure and HLA in healthy donors. Study summary: Membership in the Caucasian-associated ancestry cluster was found for 81% of 300 to 500 genotyped donors.

General study findings and limits: Later, TCR association rates were found to vary by HLA locus, highest for DRB1 and lowest for HLA-C. In a later analysis, common viral pathogens appeared linked to several of the most significant clusters.

V lost 9 bases and J lost 2; bases outside the gene matches: 3. The length of the CDR3 is 13 residues. CDR1 and CDR2 (germline): MDHEN, SYDVKM. The PCR used 60 Vbeta and 13 Jbeta primers. Profiled with immunoSEQ multiplex PCR; TCRdb holds only in-frame clones, not every one. The sample includes more than 75,000 clones, 90% of them seen just once. The sample taken for sequencing was PBMCs. This sequence was found in a man younger than 30 in good health and CMV-seronegative. The chain recombines TRBV28 with TRBJ2-7; 11 nucleotides match TRBD2. The CDR3 region has the DNA TGTGCCAGTTTAGCGGGAGGGACCTACGAGCAGTACTTC. The encoded protein is CASLAGGTYEQYF.